This T cell receptor beta chain was recorded in a study of T-cell reconstitution after alpha-beta-depleted transplantation in children. Study-wide results and limits: It was reported that alpha-beta T cells came from several hundred expanded graft clones (about two months after transplant).

This clonotype was counted ten times or more. Its antigen is as yet unknown. TCRbeta library preparation incorporated unique molecular identifiers. Via MiXCR, TCRdb re-called the PCR reads, giving one row per CDR3 protein. The sample has approximately 630,000 distinct CDR3 sequences, roughly 13% seen once. V lost 3 bases and J 7 bases, leaving 16 bases between the germline ends. The CDR3 extends over 14 amino acids. The germline V gene encodes CDR1 DFQATT and CDR2 SNEGSKA (reference sequence). This TCR came from a girl aged 2 to 10 with congenital amegakaryocytic thrombocytopenia, due to receive a stem cell transplant. The sample consisted of PBMCs, taken before TCRalphabeta/CD19-depleted stem cell transplant. This chain joins TRBV20-1 and TRBJ1-3; no reliable D call. CDR3 DNA: TGCAGTGCTAGGCGCCCCTCAGGTCGGAACACCATATATTTT. As protein: CSARRPSGRNTIYF.